What follows are 5 T cell receptor beta chains derived from one specimen sequenced in a study of cytomegalovirus exposure and HLA in healthy donors. The primer mix had 60 Vbeta and 13 Jbeta primers. TCRdb keeps only in-frame clones here, not all; method: immunoSEQ multiplex PCR. Among 150,000 to 200,000 clones listed, about 59% were seen once. Sequenced: PBMCs. These receptors came from a man aged 35-49 years in good health and CMV-seronegative.

This clone has just a few counts. J is TRBJ1-3 and V is TRBV19; 8 bases line up with TRBD1. J gave up 0 bases and V 9 bases, and 4 bases lay outside the gene matches. The germline V gene encodes CDR1 LNHDA and CDR2 SQIVND (reference sequence). This CDR3 spans 14 amino acids. The CDR3, as DNA: TGTGCCAGCAAGGGACAGGTCTCTGGAAACACCATATATTTT. As protein: CASKGQVSGNTIYF.

This chain connects TRBV6-6 to TRBJ1-2; TRBD1 aligns across 9 bases. CDR3 length equals 15 residues. Unmatched junction bases numbered 5, after V lost 4 bases and J lost 2 bases. Germline V CDR1 and CDR2: MNHNY, SVGAGI (reference sequence). The DNA for the CDR3 is TGTGCCAGCAGTTCCTCGGACAGGGGAAACTATGGCTACACCTTC. Amino acids: CASSSSDRGNYGYTF.

V usage is TRBV2 and J usage is TRBJ2-7; 12 bases match TRBD2. The CDR3 loop spans 14 amino acids. With 3 bases clipped from V and 7 bases from J, the junction kept 4 bases outside the gene matches. CDR1 is SNHLY and CDR2 is FYNNEI in the germline V gene. For the CDR3, the DNA is TGTGCCAGCAGTGAGACTAGCGGGAGTGGAGAGCAGTACTTC. Encoded protein: CASSETSGSGEQYF.

DNA of the CDR3: TGTGCCAGCAGCGTAGAGGGGTACACTAATGAAAAACTGTTTTTT. This sequence encodes CASSVEGYTNEKLFF. The V and J genes are TRBV9 and TRBJ1-4; tentative D call: TRBD1 (5 bases). The CDR3 has 15 amino acids. Deletions cut 0 bases from V and 2 bases from J, with 8 bases between. Germline V CDR1 and CDR2: SGDLS, YYNGEE.

The chain links TRBV6-1 to TRBJ2-7, with D tentatively TRBD1 (5 bases). The CDR3 spans 11 residues. V was pared by 8 bases and J by 3 bases, with 8 bases between. Germline lookup yields CDR1 MNHNS and CDR2 SASEGT. The CDR3 loop reads CASRQNYEQYF. CDR3 nucleotides: TGTGCCAGCCGACAGAACTACGAGCAGTACTTC.